Following are 22 T cell receptor beta chains from one sample sequenced in a study of T cell responses to AZD1222 COVID-19 vaccine. Sequenced by immunoSEQ multiplex PCR; TCRdb stores in-frame clones only, minus some. Here the sample spans over 90,000 clones, roughly 90% being singletons. The source was peripheral blood, collected 28 days after the second AZD1222 dose. These receptors all come from an adult who received the AZD1222 COVID-19 vaccine.

The V and J genes are TRBV5-6 and TRBJ1-2; tentative D call: TRBD1 (5 bases). The CDR3 loop spans 15 amino acids. Deletions cut 0 bases from V and 6 bases from J, with 15 bases between. Germline CDR1 and CDR2: SGHDT and YYEEEE. This CDR3 reads CASSLDPNRQDGYTF. The CDR3 DNA is TGTGCCAGCAGCTTGGACCCGAACAGGCAGGATGGCTACACCTTC. The entire variable domain, with the rest obtained from reference TRBV5-6 and TRBJ1-2, is as follows: DAGVTQSPTHLIKTRGQQVTLRCSPKSGHDTVSWYQQALGQGPQFIFQYYEEEERQRGNFPDRFSGHQFPNYSSELNVNALLLGDSALYLCASSLDPNRQDGYTFGSGTRLTVV.

The chain joins TRBV30 to TRBJ2-7; 10 bases match TRBD1. CDR1 GTSNPN and CDR2 SVGIG come from the germline V gene (reference sequence). The trim removed 5 bases at V and 6 bases at J, leaving 10 bases unmatched. The length of the CDR3 is 14 residues. CDR3 in amino acids: CAWRRTGGWGEQYF. The DNA of the CDR3 is TGTGCCTGGCGACGGACAGGGGGTTGGGGCGAGCAGTACTTC. The full variable domain, in which reference TRBV30 and TRBJ2-7 provide the parts outside the CDR3, is SQTIHQWPATLVQPVGSPLSLECTVEGTSNPNLYWYRQAAGRGLQLLFYSVGIGQISSEVPQNLSASRPQDRQFILSSKKLLLSDSGFYLCAWRRTGGWGEQYFGPGTRLTVT.

V usage is TRBV11-3 and J usage is TRBJ2-7; perhaps TRBD1 as D (6 bases). Germline CDR1 SGHNT, CDR2 YENEEA. The CDR3 contains 14 residues. The ends were cut back, 1 base at V and 0 bases at J, with 7 bases in the middle. In DNA form, the CDR3 reads TGTGCCAGCAGCTTAGGGACAGCCTCCTACGAGCAGTACTTC. Its protein is CASSLGTASYEQYF.

The genes are TRBV7-8 and TRBJ2-1, with D possibly TRBD2 on 5 matching bases. The germline gives CDR1 SGHVS, CDR2 FQNEAQ. This CDR3 is built from 15 residues. With 0 bases removed from V and 3 bases from J, the gap between germline ends came to 9 bases. The CDR3 loop reads CASSLAYGDYNEQFF. CDR3 DNA sequence: TGTGCCAGCAGCTTAGCCTACGGGGACTACAATGAGCAGTTCTTC.

The chain links TRBV20-1 to TRBJ1-5; D not resolved. Looked up from germline, CDR1 is DFQATT and CDR2 is SNEGSKA (reference sequence). The CDR3 loop spans 11 amino acids. The V end was cut by 3 bases, the J end by 5 bases, with 5 bases between. This CDR3 reads CSASGDQPQHF. The DNA for the CDR3 is TGCAGTGCTAGTGGTGATCAGCCCCAGCATTTT.

Only a few counts were recorded for this clone. The CDR3 DNA sequence: TGTGCCAGCAGCCAAGGCCGCCAGCGGATCCAAGAGACCCAGTACTTC. Translating gives CASSQGRQRIQETQYF. The V and J genes are TRBV3-1 (or the pseudogene TRBV3-2) and TRBJ2-5, with D possibly being TRBD2 (5 bases). The CDR3 loop spans 16 amino acids. Germline CDR1 LGHDT, CDR2 YNNKEL (reference sequence). Trimming shortened V by 1 base and J by 1 base, and 13 bases separated the two germline ends.

The chain combines TRBV4-2 with TRBJ1-1; D gene unclear. Looked up from germline, CDR1 is LGHNA and CDR2 is YNFKEQ. The V and J ends lost 0 bases and 0 bases respectively, with 11 bases between them. CDR3 length equals 16 residues. As DNA, the CDR3 is TGTGCCAGCAGCCAAGATTACCGTGAAATGAACACTGAAGCTTTCTTT. Protein sequence: CASSQDYREMNTEAFF.

In its sample, this clone was seen a few times. This chain joins TRBV2 and TRBJ1-2; D gene uncertain. V lost 2 bases and J lost 8, with 9 bases in between. The CDR3 covers 12 residues. The V gene's germline CDR1 is SNHLY and CDR2 FYNNEI. The CDR3 nucleotides are TGTGCCAGCAGTGAACGGAGGTACGGCTACACCTTC. It encodes CASSERRYGYTF. Using reference TRBV2 and TRBJ1-2 for the parts outside the CDR3, the full variable domain is EPEVTQTPSHQVTQMGQEVILRCVPISNHLYFYWYRQILGQKVEFLVSFYNNEISEKSEIFDDQFSVERPDGSNFTLKIRSTKLEDSAMYFCASSERRYGYTFGSGTRLTVV.

V usage is TRBV12-3 or TRBV12-4 and J usage is TRBJ1-5, with D unresolved. This CDR3 has 12 residues. V was shortened by 5 bases and J by 4 bases, with 6 bases between the two germline ends. This CDR3 is CASSQGNQPQHF. The DNA of the CDR3 is TGTGCCAGCAGTCAAGGAAATCAGCCCCAGCATTTT.

CDR3 residues: CASSLDGGPGTGELFF. In DNA form, the CDR3 reads TGTGCCAGCAGCTTAGACGGAGGGCCGGGAACCGGGGAGCTGTTTTTT. The J gene is TRBJ2-2, the V gene TRBV7-2; D is perhaps TRBD2 (6 bases). CDR3 length: 16 residues. Germline values: CDR1 SGHTA, CDR2 FQGNSA. Trimming took off 1 base at V and 5 bases at J, with 14 bases between the two ends. Using reference TRBV7-2 and TRBJ2-2 for the parts outside the CDR3, the full variable domain is GAGVSQSPSNKVTEKGKDVELRCDPISGHTALYWYRQSLGQGLEFLIYFQGNSAPDKSGLPSDRFSAERTGGSVSTLTIQRTQQEDSAVYLCASSLDGGPGTGELFFGEGSRLTVL.

This clone has a single count. In DNA, the CDR3 is TGTGCCAGCAGTGCGTCGACAGGGGGAGGCTATGGCTACACCTTC. It encodes CASSASTGGGYGYTF. The rearrangement uses TRBV25-1 and TRBJ1-2; 9 bases are shared with TRBD1. Germline-derived CDR1 and CDR2 are MGHDK and SYGVNS. J lost 4 bases, V lost 4 bases, and 7 bases had no gene match. This CDR3 has 15 residues.

The chain carries TRBV4-2 and TRBJ1-2; 8 positions match TRBD1. The CDR3 is 16 amino acids. Germline CDR1 reads LGHNA; CDR2 reads YNFKEQ. Trimming removed 3 bases from V and 2 bases from J; junction bases left unmatched: 8. The CDR3 DNA is TGTGCCAGCAGCCACAAGGACAGGGAGGGGAACTATGGCTACACCTTC. Its protein is CASSHKDREGNYGYTF.

In this sample, this clone turned up a few times. The V and J genes are TRBV6-1 and TRBJ1-2; 8 nucleotides match TRBD1. V lost 3 bases to trimming and J lost 5 bases; unmatched junction nucleotides: 8. Germline V lookup: CDR1 MNHNS, CDR2 SASEGT. This CDR3 is 15 amino acids long. The CDR3 coding sequence is TGTGCCAGCAGTGAGTACGGGACAGGTAGTTATGGCTACACCTTC. Translated, it gives CASSEYGTGSYGYTF.

This sequence joins TRBV11-3 and TRBJ1-1; D ambiguous. This CDR3 is 16 amino acids long. V gave up 0 bases and J gave up 3 bases, with 14 bases separating them. Germline CDR1 is SGHNT and CDR2 is YENEEA. In DNA, the CDR3 is TGTGCCAGCAGCTTAGATGAATGGAGTGGAGACACTGAAGCTTTCTTT. Its protein is CASSLDEWSGDTEAFF.

The V and J genes are TRBV28 and TRBJ1-6; no reliable D call. There are 13 residues in the CDR3. CDR1 MDHEN and CDR2 SYDVKM come from the germline V gene. Trimming shortened V by 6 bases and J by 12 bases, and 15 bases separated the two germline ends. This CDR3 is CASRMAGLGPLHF. The CDR3 DNA is TGTGCCAGCAGAATGGCCGGCCTAGGACCCCTCCACTTT. Full variable domain (rest looked up from reference TRBV28 and TRBJ1-6): DVKVTQSSRYLVKRTGEKVFLECVQDMDHENMFWYRQDPGLGLRLIYFSYDVKMKEKGDIPEGYSVSREKKERFSLILESASTNQTSMYLCASRMAGLGPLHFGNGTRLTVT.

This clone was observed a single time. The sample has other DNA sequences that encode this CDR3 too. The CDR3 is CSVSGGNYGYTF. CDR3 nucleotides: TGCAGCGTCTCAGGGGGGAACTATGGCTACACCTTC. This chain uses TRBV29-1 with TRBJ1-2, with 7 bases identical to TRBD1. CDR1 and CDR2 from the germline V gene are SQVTM and ANQGSEA. V was clipped by 6 bases and J by 2 bases; unmatched bases: 3. The CDR3 totals 12 residues. The full variable domain, its missing parts supplied by reference TRBV29-1 and TRBJ1-2, is SAVISQKPSRDICQRGTSLTIQCQVDSQVTMMFWYRQQPGQSLTLIATANQGSEATYESGFVIDKFPISRPNLTFSTLTVSNMSPEDSSIYLCSVSGGNYGYTFGSGTRLTVV.

This chain connects TRBV7-9 to TRBJ1-5, with TRBD1 as a possible D gene (5 bases). CDR1 is SEHNR and CDR2 is FQNEAQ in the germline V gene (reference sequence). This CDR3 has 17 amino acids. V was shortened by 3 bases and J by 4 bases, with 19 bases between the two germline ends. In nucleotides, the CDR3 is TGTGCCAGCAGCTTCTCCGCAGGGCGCGCGATAAATCAGCCCCAGCATTTT. Residues: CASSFSAGRAINQPQHF.

The rearrangement uses TRBV2 and TRBJ1-4; the D is unclear. The germline V and J ends were trimmed by 6 bases and 8 bases, with 10 bases remaining between them. From germline, CDR1 is SNHLY and CDR2 FYNNEI. This CDR3 has 12 amino acids. The CDR3 here is CASRGFGEKLFF. The CDR3 region has the DNA TGTGCCAGCAGAGGATTCGGGGAAAAACTGTTTTTT.

The table lists this clone with a count of one. The chain has TRBV5-1 and TRBJ2-7, with D tentatively TRBD1 (6 bases). Trimming removed 1 base from V and 5 bases from J, with 19 bases in between. The CDR3 length is 16 residues. Per the germline V gene, CDR1 is SGHRS and CDR2 is YFSETQ. The CDR3 bases are TGCGCCAGCAGCTTGACCACCGGACAGACCCCCGACGAGCAGTACTTC. As protein: CASSLTTGQTPDEQYF. Looking up the rest from reference TRBV5-1 and TRBJ2-7 gives the full variable domain: KAGVTQTPRYLIKTRGQQVTLSCSPISGHRSVSWYQQTPGQGLQFLFEYFSETQRNKGNFPGRFSGRQFSNSRSEMNVSTLELGDSALYLCASSLTTGQTPDEQYFGPGTRLTVT.

DNA for the CDR3: TGTGCCAGCTCACCCCGGAGTTTGGGGGCCGACTCTGGAAACACCATATATTTT. This gives the protein CASSPRSLGADSGNTIYF. The chain couples TRBV18 to TRBJ1-3; a possible D gene is TRBD1 (6 bases). CDR3 length equals 18 residues. Germline values: CDR1 KGHSH, CDR2 LQKENI. V gave up 3 bases and J gave up 0 bases, with 18 bases separating them.

This chain connects TRBV7-2 to TRBJ1-1, with a possible D match to TRBD1 (6 bases). Germline CDR1 is SGHTA and CDR2 is FQGNSA. The CDR3 consists of 14 residues. Trimming pared 5 bases from V and 2 bases from J, leaving 12 bases between. The CDR3 loop reads CASSPVGANTEAFF. The CDR3 region has the DNA TGTGCCAGCAGCCCCGTGGGGGCCAACACTGAAGCTTTCTTT.

CDR3 bases: TGTGCCAGCAGCCGAGCACAGGGGGCGGTCACTGAAGCTTTCTTT. The encoded protein is CASSRAQGAVTEAFF. The chain combines TRBV14 with TRBJ1-1, with 9 nucleotides matching TRBD1. CDR3 length equals 15 residues. The ends lost 4 bases at V and 4 bases at J; junction bases unmatched: 7. The V gene's germline CDR1 is SGHDN and CDR2 FVKESK.